The next 23 T cell receptor beta chains were all read from a single sample in a study of shared clonotypes between healthy human individuals. CD45RO-negative CD8 cells positively selected for CCR7 made up the naive population, which excluded terminally differentiated effector memory CD45RA+ cells. Only in-frame clones appear in the TCRdb table, and some are missing; sequencing was by immunoSEQ multiplex PCR. The table shows roughly 2,000,000 clones, with just under 95% occurring only once. The sample consisted of naive CD8+ T cells sorted from blood. The receptors come from a man aged 18 to 29 in good health.

To note about this clone: Other DNA sequences in the same sample also yield this CDR3. V gene TRBV9 combines with J gene TRBJ1-6, with D perhaps matching TRBD1 (5 bases). Trimming shortened V by 3 bases and J by 5 bases, and 9 bases separated the two germline ends. The CDR3 length is 14 residues. Germline loops: CDR1 SGDLS, CDR2 YYNGEE. CDR3 amino acids: CASSGGGDNSPLHF. The CDR3 DNA is TGTGCCAGCAGCGGGGGAGGGGATAATTCACCCCTCCACTTT. The whole variable domain, filled in from reference TRBV9 and TRBJ1-6, reads DSGVTQTPKHLITATGQRVTLRCSPRSGDLSVYWYQQSLDQGLQFLIQYYNGEERAKGNILERFSAQQFPDLHSELNLSSLELGDSALYFCASSGGGDNSPLHFGNGTRLTVT.

J is TRBJ1-1 and V is TRBV7-8; D is perhaps TRBD1 (5 bases). Trimming took 5 bases from V and 4 from J, leaving 11 bases between them. Looked up from germline, CDR1 is SGHVS and CDR2 is FQNEAQ. The CDR3 loop spans 13 amino acids. The CDR3 DNA is TGTGCCAGCAGCAAGTACAGGTTCACTGAAGCTTTCTTT. It codes for CASSKYRFTEAFF.

The gene calls are TRBV4-1 and TRBJ2-7; no definite D call. V was shortened by 4 bases and J by 0 bases, with 4 bases between the two germline ends. The CDR3 sequence is 12 residues long. Germline-derived CDR1 and CDR2 are MGHRA and YSYEKL. The CDR3: CASSPSSYEQYF. The CDR3 coding sequence is TGCGCCAGCAGCCCGAGCTCCTACGAGCAGTACTTC.

The count of this clone is one. This CDR3 is also generated by other DNA sequences in the sample. The chain employs TRBV5-6 and TRBJ2-7, with D possibly TRBD2 on 5 matching bases. The germline CDR1 and CDR2 sequences are SGHDT and YYEEEE. The ends were cut back, 3 bases at V and 3 bases at J, with 10 bases in the middle. This CDR3 is 13 amino acids long. CDR3 in DNA: TGTGCCAGCAGCTCAGGACTCATCTACGAGCAGTACTTC. This gives the protein CASSSGLIYEQYF.

In nucleotides, the CDR3 is TGTGCCATCAGTGAAAACCTCCGGGACCCCCCCCACAATGAGCAGTTCTTC. Translating it yields CAISENLRDPPHNEQFF. This rearrangement joins TRBV10-3 to TRBJ2-1; possibly TRBD1 or TRBD2 for D (5 bases each). V was shortened by 3 bases and J by 5 bases, with 20 bases between the two germline ends. CDR1 is ENHRY, CDR2 SYGVKD, per germline. The CDR3 contains 17 residues.

The chain has TRBV9 and TRBJ2-7; TRBD2 might be the D (6 bases). V lost 3 bases and J lost 0, with 13 bases in between. CDR3 length: 15 amino acids. Germline V gives CDR1 SGDLS, CDR2 YYNGEE. The CDR3 here is CASSAGSGPSYEQYF. CDR3 nucleotide sequence: TGTGCCAGCAGCGCTGGCAGCGGGCCCTCCTACGAGCAGTACTTC.

J is TRBJ2-1 and V is TRBV27; D gene uncertain. V was shortened by 6 bases and J by 1 base, with 19 bases between the two germline ends. CDR3 size: 17 residues. From germline, CDR1 is MNHEY and CDR2 SMNVEV (reference sequence). The CDR3 DNA reads as TGTGCCAGCAGCGACGGTATCCCCCTAATTTCCTACAATGAGCAGTTCTTC. Residues: CASSDGIPLISYNEQFF.

This chain uses TRBV7-6 with TRBJ2-5; possible D gene TRBD2, 5 bases. V gave up 2 bases and J gave up 4 bases, with 8 bases separating them. The CDR3 loop spans 13 amino acids. Germline V lookup: CDR1 SGHVS, CDR2 FNYEAQ. The CDR3 loop reads CASSLNRGETQYF. The CDR3 nucleotides read TGTGCCAGCAGCTTAAACCGGGGAGAGACCCAGTACTTC.

The chain has TRBV19 and TRBJ1-2; no definite D call. V was cut by 2 bases and J by 5 bases, with 9 bases left in between. Germline CDR1 is LNHDA and CDR2 is SQIVND (reference sequence). This CDR3 comprises 13 residues. This CDR3 is CASSIRPAYGYTF. The CDR3, as DNA: TGTGCCAGTAGTATAAGGCCAGCGTATGGCTACACCTTC.

The chain recombines TRBV28 with TRBJ2-3; D gene ambiguous. CDR3 length: 13 amino acids. Germline lookup yields CDR1 MDHEN and CDR2 SYDVKM. Trimming removed 5 bases from V and 3 bases from J, with 9 bases in between. Here the CDR3 reads CASSPDPTDTQYF. The CDR3 DNA is TGTGCCAGCAGTCCAGACCCAACAGATACGCAGTATTTT.

This chain joins TRBV12-5 and TRBJ2-2; D unclear. CDR1 LGHNT and CDR2 FRNRAP come from the germline V gene. The CDR3 runs 12 residues. V lost 6 bases, J lost 3 bases, and 5 bases lay in between. CDR3 DNA sequence: TGTGCTAGTGGAGCAGACACCGGGGAGCTGTTTTTT. As protein: CASGADTGELFF.

This clone was counted a single time. The chain recombines TRBV29-1 with TRBJ1-3; D might be TRBD1 (5 bases). Trimming shortened V by 7 bases and J by 7 bases, and 14 bases separated the two germline ends. The germline gives CDR1 SQVTM, CDR2 ANQGSEA. The CDR3 extends over 12 amino acids. Here the CDR3 DNA reads TGCAGCGCCCTGACAGTAGGCAACACCATATATTTT. It specifies CSALTVGNTIYF.

This clone was recorded once. This chain connects TRBV7-2 to TRBJ2-7; TRBD2 matches 14 bases. The CDR3 extends over 17 amino acids. The germline V gene has CDR1 SGHTA and CDR2 FQGNSA. The J segment lost 0 bases and the V segment lost 5 bases, leaving 6 bases of the junction unmatched. CDR3 sequence (DNA): TGTGCCAGCAGCCCCCGGACTAGCGGGAGGTACTCCTACGAGCAGTACTTC. Protein product: CASSPRTSGRYSYEQYF.

The V and J genes are TRBV4-2 and TRBJ1-2, with unresolved D. V lost 0 bases and J 7 bases, leaving 12 bases between the germline ends. CDR1 is LGHNA and CDR2 is YNFKEQ in the germline V gene. The CDR3 has 14 amino acids. CDR3 coding DNA: TGTGCCAGCAGCCAAGATCACTCCCTTTTTGGCTACACCTTC. Translation: CASSQDHSLFGYTF.

The chain employs TRBV29-1 and TRBJ2-3; D might be TRBD2 (5 bases). With 4 bases removed from V and 8 bases from J, the gap between germline ends came to 7 bases. Germline-derived CDR1 and CDR2 are SQVTM and ANQGSEA. This CDR3 is built from 10 residues. This chain's CDR3 is CSVGAGTQYF. As DNA, the CDR3 is TGCAGCGTTGGGGCGGGTACGCAGTATTTT.

The rearrangement links TRBV5-1 to TRBJ2-1; D might be TRBD1 or TRBD2, each matching 5 bases. The germline V gene encodes CDR1 SGHRS and CDR2 YFSETQ. The CDR3 length is 16 residues. The germline V and J ends were trimmed by 1 base and 1 base, with 12 bases remaining between them. The CDR3 sequence is CASSLRDGTSYNEQFF. The DNA for the CDR3 is TGCGCCAGCAGCTTGAGGGACGGAACTTCCTACAATGAGCAGTTCTTC.

CDR3 residues: CASSTQGSGANVLTF. The CDR3 DNA sequence: TGTGCCAGCAGTACACAGGGCTCTGGGGCCAACGTCCTGACTTTC. V is TRBV6-5 and J is TRBJ2-6; D is perhaps TRBD1 (6 bases). Germline CDR1 is MNHEY and CDR2 is SVGAGI. V dropped 5 bases and J dropped 0 bases, with 8 bases sitting between them. The CDR3 is 15 amino acids.

The chain links TRBV27 to TRBJ1-5; D is unclear. The CDR3 is 15 amino acids. Germline CDR1 reads MNHEY; CDR2 reads SMNVEV (reference sequence). Trimming left V 3 bases short and J 7 bases short, with 16 bases between. DNA of the CDR3: TGTGCCAGCAGTTTCGGACTGCCGCAGGAGCAGCCCCAGCATTTT. It encodes CASSFGLPQEQPQHF.

This rearrangement joins TRBV7-9 to TRBJ2-1, with unresolved D. V lost 2 bases and J 5 bases, leaving 7 bases between the germline ends. Germline loops: CDR1 SEHNR, CDR2 FQNEAQ (reference sequence). CDR3 length: 13 residues. The CDR3 reads CASSLSVDNEQFF. In nucleotides, the CDR3 is TGTGCCAGCAGCTTAAGCGTGGACAATGAGCAGTTCTTC.

The chain employs TRBV25-1 and TRBJ1-5, with D possibly matching TRBD1 (5 bases). The CDR3 totals 14 residues. Germline CDR1 MGHDK, CDR2 SYGVNS. V was trimmed by 3 bases and J by 6 bases, leaving 12 bases between them. DNA of the CDR3: TGTGCCAGCAGTGAGTTGGGGGTCGGTCAGCCCCAGCATTTT. Protein product: CASSELGVGQPQHF.

This chain connects TRBV5-3 to TRBJ2-3; TRBD1 aligns across 8 bases. TRBV5-3 is an open reading frame, and its role is uncertain. There are 15 residues in the CDR3. The V segment lost 5 bases and the J segment 3 bases; nucleotides outside the gene matches: 8. DNA for the CDR3: TGTGCCAGAAGAGGGAAAGGACAGGGAACAGATACGCAGTATTTT. Translated: CARRGKGQGTDTQYF.

The chain employs TRBV4-3 and TRBJ2-2, with 8 bases identical to TRBD1. V lost 4 bases to trimming and J lost 4 bases; unmatched junction nucleotides: 5. This CDR3 comprises 15 residues. Germline-derived CDR1 and CDR2 are LGHNA and YSLEER. The CDR3 is CASSLQGAGTGELFF. The CDR3 bases are TGCGCCAGCAGCCTTCAGGGGGCTGGCACCGGGGAGCTGTTTTTT.

A few counts support this clone. This chain uses TRBV19 with TRBJ1-1, with D perhaps TRBD1 (5 bases). This CDR3 has 11 residues. Per the germline V gene, CDR1 is LNHDA and CDR2 is SQIVND (reference sequence). With 6 bases removed from V and 5 bases from J, the gap between germline ends came to 7 bases. As DNA, the CDR3 is TGTGCCAGTAGACAGGTTACTGAAGCTTTCTTT. Translated, it gives CASRQVTEAFF.